These 9 T cell receptor beta chains came from one sample sequenced in a study of cytomegalovirus exposure and HLA in healthy donors (dated by TCRdb to 2015 to 2018). Libraries were made using the immunoSEQ multiplex PCR assay. The table comes from immuneACCESS by way of TCRdb, which keeps in-frame sequences with V and J called. Part of the clones is missing from these tables; in studies checked, under half for an unresolved V gene and the rest for unknown reasons. The sample table shows approximately 59,000 clones, and about 92% are seen once. The ten largest make up under 5.5% of the sample. Sequenced input: PBMCs. Source of these receptors: a man between 18 and 29 years old in good health and CMV-seropositive.

V usage is TRBV30 and J usage is TRBJ2-2, with 9 bases fitting TRBD2. CDR3 length: 15 residues. CDR1 is GTSNPN and CDR2 is SVGIG in the germline V gene (reference sequence). V shed 0 bases and J 8 bases; nucleotides not matched to a gene: 7. The CDR3 is CAWSVGSGRGGELFF. CDR3 nucleotides: TGTGCCTGGAGTGTGGGTAGCGGGAGAGGGGGGGAGCTGTTTTTT.

The chain has TRBV28 and TRBJ2-7, with TRBD1 matching 8 bases. Losses at the gene ends were 5 bases for V and 4 bases for J; bases not matched to a gene: 7. This CDR3 has 14 residues. From germline, CDR1 is MDHEN and CDR2 SYDVKM. CDR3 in DNA: TGTGCCAGCAGTGGCGGACAGGGAGTTTACGAGCAGTACTTC. Amino acids: CASSGGQGVYEQYF.

This rearrangement joins TRBV28 to TRBJ2-5; 10 bases agree with TRBD1. V dropped 5 bases and J dropped 5; count of bases not matched to a gene: 11. Germline V gene data show CDR1 as MDHEN and CDR2 as SYDVKM. The CDR3 runs to 16 residues. CDR3 DNA: TGTGCCAGCAGTGACCCCGACAGGGGGCTTATGGAGACCCAGTACTTC. It encodes CASSDPDRGLMETQYF.

This chain uses TRBV19 with TRBJ1-2; 8 bases map to TRBD1. The V gene's germline CDR1 is LNHDA and CDR2 SQIVND (reference sequence). V lost 4 bases, J lost 2 bases, and 6 bases stayed unmatched. CDR3 size: 15 residues. CDR3 sequence (DNA): TGTGCCAGTAGTACCCAGGGACAGGTCAACTATGGCTACACCTTC. Encoded protein: CASSTQGQVNYGYTF.

The V and J genes are TRBV6-5 and TRBJ2-3, with 8 bases that match TRBD1. In germline, CDR1 is MNHEY, CDR2 SVGAGI. The CDR3 runs 14 residues. The J segment lost 4 bases and the V segment lost 4 bases, leaving 4 bases of the junction unmatched. CDR3 amino acids: CASSSEQGADTQYF. CDR3 in DNA: TGTGCCAGCAGTTCCGAACAGGGGGCAGATACGCAGTATTTT.

The J gene is TRBJ2-7, the V gene TRBV29-1, with 8 nucleotides matching TRBD2. Unmatched junction bases numbered 11, after V lost 6 bases and J lost 4 bases. CDR1 SQVTM and CDR2 ANQGSEA come from the germline V gene. CDR3 length: 14 residues. The CDR3, as DNA: TGCAGCGTCGAAACCAGCGGGAGAGGATACGAGCAGTACTTC. Translated: CSVETSGRGYEQYF.

The J gene is TRBJ2-2, the V gene TRBV30; 8 nucleotides agree with TRBD2. V shed 5 bases, J shed 1 base, and the junction held 12 bases outside the gene matches. The CDR3 contains 17 residues. Germline CDR1 and CDR2: GTSNPN and SVGIG (reference sequence). CDR3 amino acids: CAWLGFRTSRNTGELFF. The DNA for the CDR3 is TGTGCCTGGTTGGGGTTTAGGACTAGCCGGAACACCGGGGAGCTGTTTTTT.

The chain joins TRBV9 to TRBJ2-5; the match to TRBD2 covers 9 bases. This CDR3 comprises 15 residues. V was pared by 0 bases and J by 2 bases, with 2 bases of the junction left unmatched. Germline V CDR1 and CDR2: SGDLS, YYNGEE. CDR3 DNA: TGTGCCAGCAGCGTAGCCCTAGCGGGACAAGAGACCCAGTACTTC. Translated, it gives CASSVALAGQETQYF.

CDR3 in amino acids: CASSSTGQGPDTQYF. The CDR3, as DNA: TGTGCCAGCAGTTCCACCGGACAGGGTCCAGATACGCAGTATTTT. The rearrangement uses TRBV27 and TRBJ2-3; 8 bases match TRBD1. V lost 4 bases to trimming and J lost 4 bases; unmatched junction nucleotides: 7. From germline, CDR1 is MNHEY and CDR2 SMNVEV (reference sequence). The CDR3 is 15 amino acids.